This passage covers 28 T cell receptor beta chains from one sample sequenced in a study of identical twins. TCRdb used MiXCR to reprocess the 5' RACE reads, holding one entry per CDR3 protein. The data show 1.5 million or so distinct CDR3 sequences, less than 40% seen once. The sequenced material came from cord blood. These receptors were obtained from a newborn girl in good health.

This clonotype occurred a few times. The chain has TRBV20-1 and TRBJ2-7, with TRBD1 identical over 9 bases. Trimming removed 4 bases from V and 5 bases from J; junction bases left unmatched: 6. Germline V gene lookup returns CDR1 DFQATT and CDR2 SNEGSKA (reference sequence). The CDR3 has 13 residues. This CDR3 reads CSATPGQGHEQYF. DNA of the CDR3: TGCAGTGCTACACCGGGACAGGGTCACGAGCAGTACTTC.

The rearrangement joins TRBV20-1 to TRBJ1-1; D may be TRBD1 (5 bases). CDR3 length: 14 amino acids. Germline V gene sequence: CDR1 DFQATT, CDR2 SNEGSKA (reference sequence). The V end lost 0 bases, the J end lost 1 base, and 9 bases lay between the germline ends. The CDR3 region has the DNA TGCAGTGCTAGAGATATAAGGGGGAACACTGAAGCTTTCTTT. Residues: CSARDIRGNTEAFF.

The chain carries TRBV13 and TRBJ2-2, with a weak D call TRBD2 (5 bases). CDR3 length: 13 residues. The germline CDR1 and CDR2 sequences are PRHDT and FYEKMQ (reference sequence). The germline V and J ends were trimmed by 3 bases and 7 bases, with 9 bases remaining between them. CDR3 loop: CASSFVLGGELFF. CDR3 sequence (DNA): TGTGCCAGCAGCTTTGTACTAGGCGGGGAGCTGTTTTTT.

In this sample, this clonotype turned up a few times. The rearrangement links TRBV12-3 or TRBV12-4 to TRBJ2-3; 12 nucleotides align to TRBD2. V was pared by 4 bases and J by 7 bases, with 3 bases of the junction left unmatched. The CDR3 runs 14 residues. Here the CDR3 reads CASSSTSGRYTQYF. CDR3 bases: TGTGCCAGCAGTTCCACTAGCGGGAGGTATACGCAGTATTTT.

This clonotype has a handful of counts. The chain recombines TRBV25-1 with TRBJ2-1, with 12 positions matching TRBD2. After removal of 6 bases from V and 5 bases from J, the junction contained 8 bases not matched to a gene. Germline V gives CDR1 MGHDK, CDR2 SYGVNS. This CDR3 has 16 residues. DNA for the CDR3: TGTGCCAGCAGAGGCCTAGCGGGAGGGAAACACAATGAGCAGTTCTTC. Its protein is CASRGLAGGKHNEQFF.

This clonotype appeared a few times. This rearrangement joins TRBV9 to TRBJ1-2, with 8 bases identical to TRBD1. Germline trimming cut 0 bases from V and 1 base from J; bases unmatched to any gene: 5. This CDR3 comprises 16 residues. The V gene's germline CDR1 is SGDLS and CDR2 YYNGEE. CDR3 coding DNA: TGTGCCAGCAGCGTAGGGAGGGACAGGCTTAACTATGGCTACACCTTC. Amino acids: CASSVGRDRLNYGYTF.

The CDR3 sequence: CASSLLNGHRNEQYF. The CDR3 DNA reads as TGTGCCAGCAGCTTATTAAACGGTCACCGCAACGAGCAGTACTTC. This chain uses TRBV7-9 with TRBJ2-5; D gene uncertain. The J call could be wrong; TRBJ2-7 is a better fit for the DNA end. This CDR3 comprises 15 residues. Germline CDR1 is SEHNR and CDR2 is FQNEAQ (reference sequence).

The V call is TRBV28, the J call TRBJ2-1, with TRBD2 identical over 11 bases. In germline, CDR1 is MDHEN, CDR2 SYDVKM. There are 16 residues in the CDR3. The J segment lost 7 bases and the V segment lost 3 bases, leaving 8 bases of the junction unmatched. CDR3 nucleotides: TGTGCCAGCAGTTTTGTTGCTAGCGGGAGGTTGAATGAGCAGTTCTTC. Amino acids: CASSFVASGRLNEQFF.

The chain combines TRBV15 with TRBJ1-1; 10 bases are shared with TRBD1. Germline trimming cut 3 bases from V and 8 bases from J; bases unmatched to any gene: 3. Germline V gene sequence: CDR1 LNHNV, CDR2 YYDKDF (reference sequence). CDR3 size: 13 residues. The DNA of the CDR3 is TGTGCCACCAGCAGTACGGGACAGGGGGAAGCTTTCTTT. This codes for CATSSTGQGEAFF.

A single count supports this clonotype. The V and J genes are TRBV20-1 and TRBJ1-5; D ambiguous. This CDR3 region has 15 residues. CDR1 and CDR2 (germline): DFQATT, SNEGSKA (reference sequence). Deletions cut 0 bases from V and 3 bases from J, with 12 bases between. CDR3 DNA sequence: TGCAGTGCTAGAGAACAGAGGGCATCCAATCAGCCCCAGCATTTT. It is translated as CSAREQRASNQPQHF.

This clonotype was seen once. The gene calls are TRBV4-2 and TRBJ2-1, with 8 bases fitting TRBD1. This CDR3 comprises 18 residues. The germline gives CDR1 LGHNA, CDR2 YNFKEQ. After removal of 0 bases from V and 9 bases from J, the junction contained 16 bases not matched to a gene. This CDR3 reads CASSQDLTTGARLGEQFF. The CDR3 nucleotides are TGTGCCAGCAGCCAAGATCTTACGACAGGGGCCCGTTTGGGTGAGCAGTTCTTC.

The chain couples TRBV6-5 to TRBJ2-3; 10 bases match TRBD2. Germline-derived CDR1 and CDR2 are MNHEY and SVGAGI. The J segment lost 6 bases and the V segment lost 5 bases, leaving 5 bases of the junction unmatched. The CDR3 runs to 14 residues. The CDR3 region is CASSPFSGRDTQYF. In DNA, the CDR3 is TGTGCCAGCAGTCCGTTTAGCGGGAGGGATACGCAGTATTTT.

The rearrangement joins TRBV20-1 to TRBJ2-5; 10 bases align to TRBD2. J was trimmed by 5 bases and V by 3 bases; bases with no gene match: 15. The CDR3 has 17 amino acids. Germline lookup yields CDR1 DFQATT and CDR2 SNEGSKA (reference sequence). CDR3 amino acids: CSARDFLAGDWWETQYF. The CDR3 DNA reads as TGCAGTGCTAGGGACTTTCTAGCGGGAGATTGGTGGGAGACCCAGTACTTC.

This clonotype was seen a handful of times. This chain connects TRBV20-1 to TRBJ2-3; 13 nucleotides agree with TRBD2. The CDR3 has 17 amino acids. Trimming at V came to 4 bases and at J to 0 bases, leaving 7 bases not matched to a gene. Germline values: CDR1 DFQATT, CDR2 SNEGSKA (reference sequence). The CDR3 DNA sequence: TGCAGTGCTATAGATTGGACTAGCGGGGGTAGCACAGATACGCAGTATTTT. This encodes CSAIDWTSGGSTDTQYF.

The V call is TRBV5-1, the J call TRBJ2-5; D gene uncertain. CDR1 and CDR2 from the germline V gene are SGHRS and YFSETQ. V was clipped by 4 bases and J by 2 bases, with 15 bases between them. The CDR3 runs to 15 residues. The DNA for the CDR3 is TGCGCCAGCAGCCTCCAGAGACACTTTCAAGAGACCCAGTACTTC. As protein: CASSLQRHFQETQYF.

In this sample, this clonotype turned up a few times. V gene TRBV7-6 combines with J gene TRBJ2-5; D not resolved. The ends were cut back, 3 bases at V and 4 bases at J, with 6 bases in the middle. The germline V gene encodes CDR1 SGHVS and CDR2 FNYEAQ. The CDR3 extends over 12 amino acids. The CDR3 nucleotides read TGTGCCAGCAGCTTTAATGGAGAGACCCAGTACTTC. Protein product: CASSFNGETQYF.

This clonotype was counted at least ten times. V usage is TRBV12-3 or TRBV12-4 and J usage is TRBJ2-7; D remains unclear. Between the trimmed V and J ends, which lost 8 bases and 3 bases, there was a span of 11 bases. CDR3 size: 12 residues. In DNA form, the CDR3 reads TGTGCCAGCTCAACGGAGCGCTACGAGCAGTACTTC. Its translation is CASSTERYEQYF.

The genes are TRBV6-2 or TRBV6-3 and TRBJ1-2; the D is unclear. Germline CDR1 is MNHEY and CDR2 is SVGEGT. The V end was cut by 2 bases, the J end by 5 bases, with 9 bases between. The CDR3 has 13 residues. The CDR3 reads CASSYDIWYGYTF. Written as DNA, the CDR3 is TGTGCCAGCAGTTACGACATTTGGTATGGCTACACCTTC.

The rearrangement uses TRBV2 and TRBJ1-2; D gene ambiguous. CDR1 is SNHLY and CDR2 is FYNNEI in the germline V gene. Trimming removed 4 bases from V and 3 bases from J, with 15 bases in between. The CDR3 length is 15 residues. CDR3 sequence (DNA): TGTGCCAGCAGTGCCGGAGGGATTGCCTACTATGGCTACACCTTC. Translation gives CASSAGGIAYYGYTF.

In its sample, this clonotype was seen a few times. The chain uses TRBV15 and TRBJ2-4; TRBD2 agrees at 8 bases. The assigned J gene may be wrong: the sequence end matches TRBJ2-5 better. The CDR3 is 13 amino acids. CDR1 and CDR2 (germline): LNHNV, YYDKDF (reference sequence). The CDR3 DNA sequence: TGTGCCACCAGCCCAGCGGGGGAGGAGACCCAGTACTTC. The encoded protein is CATSPAGEETQYF.

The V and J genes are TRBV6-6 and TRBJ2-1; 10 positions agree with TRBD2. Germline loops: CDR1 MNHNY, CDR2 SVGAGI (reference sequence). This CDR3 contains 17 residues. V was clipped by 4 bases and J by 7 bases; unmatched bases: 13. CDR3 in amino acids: CASSSLLAGAQGNEQFF. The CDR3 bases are TGTGCCAGCAGTTCTCTCCTAGCGGGGGCCCAGGGGAATGAGCAGTTCTTC.

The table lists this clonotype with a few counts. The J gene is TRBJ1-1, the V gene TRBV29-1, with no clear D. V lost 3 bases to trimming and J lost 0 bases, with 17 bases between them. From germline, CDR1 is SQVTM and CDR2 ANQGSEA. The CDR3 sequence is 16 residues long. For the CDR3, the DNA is TGCAGCGTTGAGTCTCGGGCGGCGGCCTTGAACACTGAAGCTTTCTTT. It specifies CSVESRAAALNTEAFF.

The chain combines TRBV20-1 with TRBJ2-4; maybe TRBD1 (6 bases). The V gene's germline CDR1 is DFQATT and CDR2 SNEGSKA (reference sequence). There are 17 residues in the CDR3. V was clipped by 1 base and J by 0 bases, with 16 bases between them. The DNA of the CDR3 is TGCAGTGCTAGAGGCCCCGGACAGCCCCTAGCCAAAAACATTCAGTACTTC. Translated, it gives CSARGPGQPLAKNIQYF.

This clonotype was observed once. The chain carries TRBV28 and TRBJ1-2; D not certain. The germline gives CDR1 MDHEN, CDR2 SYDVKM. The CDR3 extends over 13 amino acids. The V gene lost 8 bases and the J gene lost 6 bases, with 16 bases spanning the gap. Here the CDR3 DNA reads TGTGCCAGCCTGAGTAGGGTACGAGATGGCTACACCTTC. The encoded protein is CASLSRVRDGYTF.

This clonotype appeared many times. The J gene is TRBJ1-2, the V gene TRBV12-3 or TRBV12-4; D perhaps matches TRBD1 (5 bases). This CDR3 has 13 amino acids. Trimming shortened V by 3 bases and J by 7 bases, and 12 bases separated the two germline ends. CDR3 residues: CASSFRQGSGYTF. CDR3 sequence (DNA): TGTGCCAGCAGTTTCAGGCAGGGAAGTGGCTACACCTTC.

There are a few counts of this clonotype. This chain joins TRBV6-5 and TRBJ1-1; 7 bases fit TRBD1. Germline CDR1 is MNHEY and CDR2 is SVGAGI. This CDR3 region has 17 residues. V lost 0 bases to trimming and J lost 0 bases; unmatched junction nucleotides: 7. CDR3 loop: CASSYSGGGQLNTEAFF. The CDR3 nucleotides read TGTGCCAGCAGTTACTCGGGGGGGGGACAGCTGAACACTGAAGCTTTCTTT.

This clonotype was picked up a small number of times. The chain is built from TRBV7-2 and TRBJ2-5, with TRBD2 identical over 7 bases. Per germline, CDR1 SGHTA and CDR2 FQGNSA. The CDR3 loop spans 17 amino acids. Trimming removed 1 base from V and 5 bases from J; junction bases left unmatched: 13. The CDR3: CASSLVPGLEFGETQYF. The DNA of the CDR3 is TGTGCCAGCAGCTTAGTACCAGGACTAGAGTTCGGCGAGACCCAGTACTTC.

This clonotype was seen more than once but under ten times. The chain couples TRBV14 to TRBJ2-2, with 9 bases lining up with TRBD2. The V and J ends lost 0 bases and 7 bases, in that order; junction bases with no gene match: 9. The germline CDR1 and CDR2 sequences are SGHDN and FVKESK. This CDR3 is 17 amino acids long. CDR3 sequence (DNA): TGTGCCAGCAGCCAAGATAGGATAGCGGGAGCCCACGGGGAGCTGTTTTTT. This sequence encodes CASSQDRIAGAHGELFF.